This T cell receptor beta chain was identified during a study of shared clonotypes between healthy human individuals. Clones were sequenced by immunoSEQ multiplex PCR, and TCRdb holds only the in-frame ones, with some missing. The data show approximately 2.5 million clones, over 85% seen once. The CDR3 has 13 residues. Trimming removed 4 bases from V and 7 bases from J, with 14 bases in between. Germline V gene sequence: CDR1 SGHRS, CDR2 YFSETQ. V and J are TRBV5-1 and TRBJ1-2, with D tentatively TRBD1 (5 bases). The source is a man between 18 and 29 years old in good health. Some clones in this sample may be carry-over from other donors' samples. The sequenced sample consisted of naive CD4+ T cells from PBMCs. Subset in this sample: CD45RA+ positively selected. CDR3 in DNA: TGCGCCAGCAGCAATGGCGGGGCGCGTGGCTACACCTTC. Its protein product is CASSNGGARGYTF.